The TCR beta chain described here comes from a study of blood T cell repertoires in COVID-19. Original methodology: Reference gene primers were amplified, and this amplification served to estimate nucleated cell counts. The data were produced by immunoSEQ multiplex PCR, yet TCRdb's version contains in-frame clones alone and is incomplete. D and trimming were read from the DNA, whereas the V and J calls and clone size are those reported in that table. The sample lists tens of thousands of clones; about 78% were seen once. Specimen: peripheral blood. The source of this sequence is a human donor in a cohort sampled during active COVID-19.

The CDR3 sequence is CASSFQGDNSPLHF. CDR3 bases: TGTGCCAGCAGTTTTCAGGGGGATAATTCACCCCTCCACTTT. The chain combines TRBV27 with TRBJ1-6; TRBD1 matches 7 bases. The CDR3 spans 14 residues. Germline V gene data show CDR1 as MNHEY and CDR2 as SMNVEV (reference sequence). With V trimmed by 3 bases and J by 5 bases, 1 base remained unmatched.